The TCR beta chain described here comes from a study of T cell changes during pregnancy in multiple sclerosis. Method: immunoSEQ multiplex PCR; TCRdb's copy keeps in-frame clones and lacks some. Of approximately 61,000 clones listed, nearly 90% are singletons. In germline, CDR1 is MNHEY, CDR2 SMNVEV (reference sequence). This CDR3 has 15 residues. V usage is TRBV27 and J usage is TRBJ2-5; tentatively, D is TRBD2 (6 bases). The better agreement between TRBJ2-7 and the DNA end casts doubt on the J call. This TCR was recovered from a female donor with multiple sclerosis, enrolled in a pregnancy study. The sample in question was peripheral blood, obtained in the first trimester of pregnancy. CDR3 DNA sequence: TGTGCCAGCAGTTTTGGAGGGCCAAGCTCCTACGAGCAGTACTTC. It yields the protein CASSFGGPSSYEQYF.